This T cell receptor (beta chain) was captured by sequencing in a study of CD8 T cells in ankylosing spondylitis. Study findings and constraints: Ankylosing spondylitis blood seemed to carry a telltale TCR beta motif made of several highly homologous variants. Some motif variants had been reported before (in reactive arthritis synovial fluid and blood).

The CDR3 spans 14 residues. V lost 6 bases, J lost 1 base, and 12 bases lay in between. This clonotype was found many times. Its matching antigen is unknown. Each CDR3 protein is one row after TCRdb ran MiXCR on the 5' RACE reads. Counted here are 250,000 or so distinct CDR3 sequences, more than 20% occurring once; the ten biggest clones make up around 0.64%. The chain employs TRBV12-3 or TRBV12-4 and TRBJ2-5; the D call may be TRBD1 or TRBD2 (7 bases each). The sequencing sample was made of blood, either unsorted or a sorted T cell fraction (not recorded which). The sequence was obtained from a male donor with ankylosing spondylitis or in good health (not recorded which). Here the CDR3 reads CASSRGGSQETQYF. Written as DNA, the CDR3 is TGTGCCAGCAGCAGGGGGGGGTCCCAAGAGACCCAGTACTTC.